This T cell receptor (beta chain) derives from a study of blood T cell repertoires in COVID-19. At the level of the study: Sites in the United States, Italy and Spain provided acute and convalescent COVID-19 samples. Nucleic acid was either cDNA or gDNA, and it came from T cells, B-cell-depleted T cells, or PBMCs.

The table came from immunoSEQ multiplex PCR; TCRdb's copy has only in-frame clones and leaves some out. The sample shows around 340,000 clones, about 88% of them seen only once. Germline V lookup: CDR1 SGHVS, CDR2 FQNEAQ. This CDR3 is built from 15 residues. J was trimmed by 7 bases and V by 2 bases; bases with no gene match: 7. V usage is TRBV7-8 and J usage is TRBJ2-1, with TRBD2 matching 8 bases. The sequenced material came from PBMCs or T cells enriched from blood (not recorded which). The sequence came from a woman in her twenties or thirties who had been exposed to COVID-19. The CDR3 sequence: CASSLHGRATNEQFF. The CDR3 DNA sequence: TGTGCCAGCAGCTTACACGGGAGGGCCACTAATGAGCAGTTCTTC. Supplemented by reference TRBV7-8 and TRBJ2-1, the full variable domain reads GAGVSQSPRYKVAKRGQDVALRCDPISGHVSLFWYQQALGQGPEFLTYFQNEAQLDKSGLPSDRFFAERPEGSVSTLKIQRTQQEDSAVYLCASSLHGRATNEQFFGPGTRLTVL.